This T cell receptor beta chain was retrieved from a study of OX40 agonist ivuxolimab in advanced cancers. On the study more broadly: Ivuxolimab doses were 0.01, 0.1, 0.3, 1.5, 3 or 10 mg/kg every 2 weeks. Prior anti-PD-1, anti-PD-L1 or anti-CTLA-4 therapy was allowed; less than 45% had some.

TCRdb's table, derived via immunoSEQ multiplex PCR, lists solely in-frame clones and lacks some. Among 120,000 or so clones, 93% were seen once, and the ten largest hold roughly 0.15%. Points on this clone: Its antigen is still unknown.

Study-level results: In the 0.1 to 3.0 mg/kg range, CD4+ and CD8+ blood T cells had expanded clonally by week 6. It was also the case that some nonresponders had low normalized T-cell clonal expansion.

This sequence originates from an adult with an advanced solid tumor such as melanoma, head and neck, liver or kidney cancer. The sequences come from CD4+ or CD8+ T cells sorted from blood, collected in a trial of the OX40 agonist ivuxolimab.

CDR3 DNA: TGTGCCAGCGATAACAGGGATTTGGCTTTCTTT. It specifies CASDNRDLAFF. The chain uses TRBV6-5 and TRBJ1-1; D might be TRBD1 (6 bases). Trimming left V 8 bases short and J 11 bases short, with 15 bases between. Germline CDR1 and CDR2: MNHEY and SVGAGI. CDR3 length: 11 residues.